The clone carrying this T cell receptor (beta chain) came up a few times. The V and J ends lost 4 bases and 15 bases respectively, with 20 bases between them. The germline CDR1 and CDR2 sequences are SGHDT and YYEEEE. The CDR3 runs 13 residues. TCRdb fed the 5' RACE reads into MiXCR, producing one record per CDR3 protein. The sample includes around 57,000 distinct CDR3 sequences, around 28% of them seen just once. The clonotype comes from a female donor with breast cancer. The sample comprised tumor-infiltrating memory CD4+ T cells sorted from the breast tumor. Subset here: memory CD4+ T cells, CD4+CD45RO+CD25-. The chain recombines TRBV5-6 with TRBJ2-1; D ambiguous. The CDR3 loop reads CASSPMIDRAPFF. The CDR3 DNA is TGTGCCAGCAGCCCAATGATCGACCGGGCTCCGTTCTTC. Filled out from reference TRBV5-6 and TRBJ2-1, the complete variable domain reads DAGVTQSPTHLIKTRGQQVTLRCSPKSGHDTVSWYQQALGQGPQFIFQYYEEEERQRGNFPDRFSGHQFPNYSSELNVNALLLGDSALYLCASSPMIDRAPFFGPGTRLTVL.